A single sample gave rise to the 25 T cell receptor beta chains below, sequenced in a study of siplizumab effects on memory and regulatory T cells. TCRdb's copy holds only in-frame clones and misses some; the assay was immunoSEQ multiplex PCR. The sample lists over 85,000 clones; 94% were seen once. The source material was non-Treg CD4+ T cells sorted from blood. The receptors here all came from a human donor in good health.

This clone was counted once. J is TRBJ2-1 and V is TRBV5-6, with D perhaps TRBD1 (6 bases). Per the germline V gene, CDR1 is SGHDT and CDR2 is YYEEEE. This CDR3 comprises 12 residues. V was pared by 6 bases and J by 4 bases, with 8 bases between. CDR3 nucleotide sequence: TGTGCCAGCACTGGACAGTACAATGAGCAGTTCTTC. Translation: CASTGQYNEQFF.

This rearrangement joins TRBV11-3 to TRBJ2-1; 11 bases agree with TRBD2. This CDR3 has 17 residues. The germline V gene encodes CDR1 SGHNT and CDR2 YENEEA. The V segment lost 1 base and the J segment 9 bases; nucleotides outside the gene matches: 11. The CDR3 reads CASSLGPGSGGALEQFF. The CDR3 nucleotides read TGTGCCAGCAGCTTAGGACCGGGTAGCGGGGGGGCTCTTGAGCAGTTCTTC.

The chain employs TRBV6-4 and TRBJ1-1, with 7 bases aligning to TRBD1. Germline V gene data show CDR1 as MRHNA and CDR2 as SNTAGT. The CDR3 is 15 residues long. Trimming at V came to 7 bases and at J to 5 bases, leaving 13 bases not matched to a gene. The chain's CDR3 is CASKSNRGAVTEAFF. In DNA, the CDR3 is TGTGCCAGCAAATCTAACAGGGGCGCAGTAACTGAAGCTTTCTTT.

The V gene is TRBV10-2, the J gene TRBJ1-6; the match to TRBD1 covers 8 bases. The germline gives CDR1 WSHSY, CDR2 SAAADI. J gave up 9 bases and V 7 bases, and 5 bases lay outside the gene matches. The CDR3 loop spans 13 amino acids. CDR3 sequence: CASNQGAGSPLHF. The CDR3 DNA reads TGCGCCAGCAATCAGGGGGCGGGTTCACCCCTCCACTTT.

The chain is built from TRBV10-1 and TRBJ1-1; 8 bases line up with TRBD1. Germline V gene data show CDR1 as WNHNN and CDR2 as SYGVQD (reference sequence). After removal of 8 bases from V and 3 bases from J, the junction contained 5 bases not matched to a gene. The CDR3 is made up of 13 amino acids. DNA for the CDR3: TGCGCCAGCCGAGGACAGGGCGACACTGAAGCTTTCTTT. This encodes CASRGQGDTEAFF.

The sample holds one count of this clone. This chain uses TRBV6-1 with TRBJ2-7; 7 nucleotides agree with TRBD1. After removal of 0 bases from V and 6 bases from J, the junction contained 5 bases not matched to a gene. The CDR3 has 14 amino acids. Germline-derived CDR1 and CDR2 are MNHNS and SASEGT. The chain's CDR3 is CASSEAQGVPEQYF. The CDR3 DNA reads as TGTGCCAGCAGTGAAGCGCAGGGGGTGCCCGAGCAGTACTTC.

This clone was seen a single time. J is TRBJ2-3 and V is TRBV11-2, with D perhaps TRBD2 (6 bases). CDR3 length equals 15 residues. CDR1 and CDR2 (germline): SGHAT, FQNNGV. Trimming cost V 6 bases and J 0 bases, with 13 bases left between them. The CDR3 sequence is CASRFPGLSTDTQYF. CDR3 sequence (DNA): TGTGCCAGCAGGTTTCCGGGACTTAGCACAGATACGCAGTATTTT.

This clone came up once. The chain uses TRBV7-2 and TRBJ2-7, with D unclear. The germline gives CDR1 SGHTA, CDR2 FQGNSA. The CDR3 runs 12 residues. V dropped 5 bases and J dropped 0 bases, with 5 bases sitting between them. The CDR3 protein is CASSRTSYEQYF. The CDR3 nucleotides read TGTGCCAGCAGCCGTACCTCCTACGAGCAGTACTTC.

CDR3 loop: CASGTTGTAQSSPLHF. In DNA form, the CDR3 reads TGTGCCAGTGGAACTACCGGGACGGCCCAGAGTTCACCCCTCCACTTT. This rearrangement joins TRBV19 to TRBJ1-6; TRBD1 might be the D (5 bases). V shed 8 bases and J shed 9 bases, with 23 bases lying between them. The CDR3 has 16 amino acids. Germline assignment: CDR1 LNHDA and CDR2 SQIVND (reference sequence).

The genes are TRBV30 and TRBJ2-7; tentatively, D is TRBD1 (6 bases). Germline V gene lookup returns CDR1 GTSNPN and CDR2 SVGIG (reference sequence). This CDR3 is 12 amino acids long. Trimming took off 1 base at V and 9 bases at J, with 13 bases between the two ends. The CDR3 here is CAWSEQGNWQYF. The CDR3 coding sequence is TGTGCCTGGAGTGAACAGGGAAATTGGCAGTACTTC.

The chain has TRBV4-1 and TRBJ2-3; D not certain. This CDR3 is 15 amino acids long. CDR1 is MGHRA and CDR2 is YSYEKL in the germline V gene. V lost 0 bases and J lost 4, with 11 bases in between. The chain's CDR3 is CASSQDGSPPDTQYF. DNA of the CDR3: TGCGCCAGCAGCCAAGATGGCAGTCCGCCAGATACGCAGTATTTT.

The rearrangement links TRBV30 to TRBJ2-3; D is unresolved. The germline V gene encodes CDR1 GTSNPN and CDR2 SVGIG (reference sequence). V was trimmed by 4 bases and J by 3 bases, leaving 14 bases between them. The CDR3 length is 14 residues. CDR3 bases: TGTGCCTGGAATGGTCAATCGTCGACAGATACGCAGTATTTT. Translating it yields CAWNGQSSTDTQYF.

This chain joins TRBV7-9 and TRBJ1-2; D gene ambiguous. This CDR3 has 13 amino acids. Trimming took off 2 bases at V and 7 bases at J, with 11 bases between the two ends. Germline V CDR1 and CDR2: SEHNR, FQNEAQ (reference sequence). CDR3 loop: CASSLSSPIGYTF. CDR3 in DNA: TGTGCCAGCAGCTTAAGTTCACCTATTGGCTACACCTTC.

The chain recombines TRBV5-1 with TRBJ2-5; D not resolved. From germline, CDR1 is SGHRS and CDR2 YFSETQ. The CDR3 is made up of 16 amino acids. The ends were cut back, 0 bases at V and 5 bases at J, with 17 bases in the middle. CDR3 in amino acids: CASSLAGWAQGETQYF. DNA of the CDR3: TGCGCCAGCAGCTTGGCCGGATGGGCCCAAGGGGAGACCCAGTACTTC. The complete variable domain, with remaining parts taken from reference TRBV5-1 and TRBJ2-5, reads KAGVTQTPRYLIKTRGQQVTLSCSPISGHRSVSWYQQTPGQGLQFLFEYFSETQRNKGNFPGRFSGRQFSNSRSEMNVSTLELGDSALYLCASSLAGWAQGETQYFGPGTRLLVL.

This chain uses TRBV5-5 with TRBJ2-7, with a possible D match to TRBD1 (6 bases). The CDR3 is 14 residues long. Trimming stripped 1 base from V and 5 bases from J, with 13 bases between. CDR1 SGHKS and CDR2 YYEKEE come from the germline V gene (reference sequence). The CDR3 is CASSLNRVRDEQYF. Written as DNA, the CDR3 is TGTGCCAGCAGCTTGAACAGGGTAAGAGACGAGCAGTACTTC.

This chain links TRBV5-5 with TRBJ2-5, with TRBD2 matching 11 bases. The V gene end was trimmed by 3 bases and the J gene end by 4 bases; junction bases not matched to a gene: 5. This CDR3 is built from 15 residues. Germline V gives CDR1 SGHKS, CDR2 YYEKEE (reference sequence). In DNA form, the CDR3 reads TGTGCCAGCAGCTCACTAGCGGGAGCTCGAGAGACCCAGTACTTC. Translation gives CASSSLAGARETQYF. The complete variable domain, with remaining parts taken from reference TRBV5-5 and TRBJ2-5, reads DAGVTQSPTHLIKTRGQQVTLRCSPISGHKSVSWYQQVLGQGPQFIFQYYEKEERGRGNFPDRFSARQFPNYSSELNVNALLLGDSALYLCASSSLAGARETQYFGPGTRLLVL.

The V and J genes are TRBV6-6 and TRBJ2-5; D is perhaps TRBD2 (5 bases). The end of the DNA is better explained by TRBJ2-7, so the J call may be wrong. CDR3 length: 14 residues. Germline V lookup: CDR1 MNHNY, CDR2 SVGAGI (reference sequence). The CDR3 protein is CASSSNPGTYEQYF. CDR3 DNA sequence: TGTGCCAGCAGTTCGAATCCGGGAACCTACGAGCAGTACTTC.

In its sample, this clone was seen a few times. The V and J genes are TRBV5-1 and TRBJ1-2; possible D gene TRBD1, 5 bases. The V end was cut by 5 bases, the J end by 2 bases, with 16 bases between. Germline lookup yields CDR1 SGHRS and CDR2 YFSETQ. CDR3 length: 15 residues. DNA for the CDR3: TGCGCCAGCAGGTTAGGTTCGGGGCGAAACTATGGCTACACCTTC. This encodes CASRLGSGRNYGYTF.

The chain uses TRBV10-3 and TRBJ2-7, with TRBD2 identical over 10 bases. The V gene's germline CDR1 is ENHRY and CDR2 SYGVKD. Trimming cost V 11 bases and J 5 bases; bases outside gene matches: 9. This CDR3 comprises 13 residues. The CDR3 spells CAPFLSGRDEQYF. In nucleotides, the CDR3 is TGTGCCCCTTTTTTAAGCGGGAGGGACGAGCAGTACTTC.

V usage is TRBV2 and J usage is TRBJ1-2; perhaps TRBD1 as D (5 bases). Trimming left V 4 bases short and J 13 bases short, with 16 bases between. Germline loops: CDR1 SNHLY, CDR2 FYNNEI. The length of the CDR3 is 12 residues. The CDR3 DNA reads TGTGCCAGCAGTGGGACACCCACGGAGGGCACCTTC. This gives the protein CASSGTPTEGTF.

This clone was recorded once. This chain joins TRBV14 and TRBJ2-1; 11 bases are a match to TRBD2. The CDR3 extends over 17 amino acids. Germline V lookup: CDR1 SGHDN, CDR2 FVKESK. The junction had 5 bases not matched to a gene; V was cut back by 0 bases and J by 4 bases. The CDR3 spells CASSQEERLAGYNEQFF. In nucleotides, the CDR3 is TGTGCCAGCAGCCAAGAAGAAAGACTAGCGGGGTACAATGAGCAGTTCTTC.

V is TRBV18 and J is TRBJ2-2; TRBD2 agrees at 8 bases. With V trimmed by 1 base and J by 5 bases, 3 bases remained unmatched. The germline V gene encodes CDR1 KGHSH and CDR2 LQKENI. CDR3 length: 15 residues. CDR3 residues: CASSPQPSGTGELFF. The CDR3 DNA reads TGTGCCAGCTCACCACAACCTAGCGGGACCGGGGAGCTGTTTTTT.

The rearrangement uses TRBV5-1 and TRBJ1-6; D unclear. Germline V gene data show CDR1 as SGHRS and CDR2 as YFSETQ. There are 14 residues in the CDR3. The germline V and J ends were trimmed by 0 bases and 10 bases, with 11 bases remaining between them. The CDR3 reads CASSLAERSSPLHF. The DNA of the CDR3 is TGCGCCAGCAGCTTGGCCGAGAGGAGCTCACCCCTCCACTTT.

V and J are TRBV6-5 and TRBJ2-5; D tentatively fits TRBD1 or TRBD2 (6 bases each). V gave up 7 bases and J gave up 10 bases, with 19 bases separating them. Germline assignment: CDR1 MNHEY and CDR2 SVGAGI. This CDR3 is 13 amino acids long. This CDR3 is CASTKGGRGGQYF. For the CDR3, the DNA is TGTGCCAGCACCAAGGGGGGCCGCGGAGGCCAGTACTTC.

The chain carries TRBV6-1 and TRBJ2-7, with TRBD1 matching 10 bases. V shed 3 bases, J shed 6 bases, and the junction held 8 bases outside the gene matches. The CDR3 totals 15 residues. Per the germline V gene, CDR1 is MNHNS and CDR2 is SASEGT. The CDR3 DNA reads TGTGCCAGCAGTGATATCGGGACAGGGGTCTTCGAGCAGTACTTC. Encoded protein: CASSDIGTGVFEQYF.